Listed here are 21 T cell receptor beta chains from one sample, sequenced in a study of shared clonotypes between healthy human individuals. Some clones are missing from TCRdb's copy, which holds only in-frame ones; the method was immunoSEQ multiplex PCR. The repertoire has around 510,000 clones, roughly 95% of them found once; the top ten carry about 0.06%. Sequenced sample: naive CD4+ T cells sorted from blood. As to subset: CD45RA+ positively selected. The receptors originated from a woman between 25 and 40 years old in good health.

The chain uses TRBV11-2 and TRBJ2-5, with 8 bases aligning to TRBD2. CDR1 is SGHAT and CDR2 is FQNNGV in the germline V gene. The CDR3 spans 18 residues. After removal of 5 bases from V and 2 bases from J, the junction contained 16 bases not matched to a gene. The CDR3 nucleotides are TGTGCCAGCAGCCCTGGCATCCTCTCGACTAGCGAACAAGAGACCCAGTACTTC. Its translation: CASSPGILSTSEQETQYF. The whole variable domain, remainder taken from reference TRBV11-2 and TRBJ2-5, is EAGVAQSPRYKIIEKRQSVAFWCNPISGHATLYWYQQILGQGPKLLIQFQNNGVVDDSQLPKDRFSAERLKGVDSTLKIQPAKLEDSAVYLCASSPGILSTSEQETQYFGPGTRLLVL.

The rearrangement joins TRBV11-3 to TRBJ2-7; D uncertain. Trimming stripped 6 bases from V and 1 base from J, with 10 bases between. This CDR3 contains 13 residues. The germline CDR1 and CDR2 sequences are SGHNT and YENEEA. The CDR3 DNA sequence: TGTGCCAGCAGTCTTGATTCATCCTACGAGCAGTACTTC. Translated: CASSLDSSYEQYF.

The CDR3 loop is CASSSPPGGPQHF. CDR3 coding DNA: TGTGCCAGTAGTAGTCCCCCCGGAGGTCCCCAGCATTTT. This chain links TRBV19 with TRBJ1-5; D remains unclear. Trimming took off 4 bases at V and 10 bases at J, with 14 bases between the two ends. The germline gives CDR1 LNHDA, CDR2 SQIVND (reference sequence). This CDR3 comprises 13 residues.

The chain is built from TRBV19 and TRBJ2-1; D possibly uses TRBD1 or TRBD2 (5 bases each). Trimming shortened V by 6 bases and J by 2 bases, and 11 bases separated the two germline ends. Germline assignment: CDR1 LNHDA and CDR2 SQIVND (reference sequence). This CDR3 has 14 amino acids. As DNA, the CDR3 is TGTGCCAGTAGATCCCCGGGGCCCTACAATGAGCAGTTCTTC. Protein: CASRSPGPYNEQFF.

This clone was seen more than once but under ten times. The J gene is TRBJ2-7, the V gene TRBV27; D unresolved. Germline lookup yields CDR1 MNHEY and CDR2 SMNVEV (reference sequence). The CDR3 runs to 13 residues. V dropped 5 bases and J dropped 3 bases, with 11 bases sitting between them. The CDR3 loop is CASSPSYGYEQYF. DNA of the CDR3: TGTGCCAGCAGTCCGTCATACGGCTACGAGCAGTACTTC.

The chain carries TRBV27 and TRBJ2-2; D possibly matches TRBD1 or TRBD2 (6 bases each). This CDR3 contains 15 residues. Trimming took 5 bases from V and 5 from J, leaving 15 bases between them. From germline, CDR1 is MNHEY and CDR2 SMNVEV (reference sequence). CDR3 in amino acids: CASSPWGAGTGELFF. The CDR3 nucleotides read TGTGCCAGCAGTCCTTGGGGGGCAGGGACCGGGGAGCTGTTTTTT.

The chain uses TRBV18 and TRBJ2-1; TRBD2 might be the D (5 bases). The V end was cut by 3 bases, the J end by 0 bases, with 9 bases between. Germline V CDR1 and CDR2: KGHSH, LQKENI. This CDR3 comprises 15 residues. The CDR3 DNA follows: TGTGCCAGCTCACCTGTGGCGGGCTCCTACAATGAGCAGTTCTTC. Translation: CASSPVAGSYNEQFF.

With respect to this clone: Other DNA variants within this sample encode the same CDR3. The chain recombines TRBV18 with TRBJ1-1; D unresolved. V dropped 6 bases and J dropped 2 bases, with 7 bases sitting between them. Germline V gene lookup returns CDR1 KGHSH and CDR2 LQKENI. The CDR3 runs to 12 residues. CDR3 sequence (DNA): TGTGCCAGCTCCCGGGGTAACACTGAAGCTTTCTTT. It specifies CASSRGNTEAFF.

The chain has TRBV18 and TRBJ2-5; D call uncertain. CDR3 length: 15 amino acids. The germline V and J ends were trimmed by 4 bases and 2 bases, with 14 bases remaining between them. The germline V gene has CDR1 KGHSH and CDR2 LQKENI. DNA for the CDR3: TGTGCCAGCTCACTCGGAGACGGCCGACAAGAGACCCAGTACTTC. It encodes CASSLGDGRQETQYF.

This chain joins TRBV28 and TRBJ2-7; D is perhaps TRBD1 (6 bases). V was pared by 2 bases and J by 2 bases, with 13 bases between. This CDR3 is built from 15 residues. Per the germline V gene, CDR1 is MDHEN and CDR2 is SYDVKM. The CDR3 protein is CASSLILTGPYEQYF. The CDR3 region has the DNA TGTGCCAGCAGTTTAATCCTCACAGGGCCCTACGAGCAGTACTTC.

CDR3 bases: TGTGCCAGCAGCCGATCGCTAGCGGGAGGGAATTCAGATACGCAGTATTTT. It codes for CASSRSLAGGNSDTQYF. The chain has TRBV5-4 and TRBJ2-3; 12 bases fit TRBD2. The germline gives CDR1 SGHNT, CDR2 YYREEE (reference sequence). The trim removed 4 bases at V and 4 bases at J, leaving 10 bases unmatched. This CDR3 is built from 17 residues.

V and J are TRBV27 and TRBJ2-7, with TRBD2 matching over 9 bases. V lost 3 bases, J lost 0 bases, and 3 bases stayed unmatched. CDR1 is MNHEY and CDR2 is SMNVEV in the germline V gene (reference sequence). The CDR3 totals 15 residues. The CDR3 spells CASSFASGISYEQYF. The CDR3 region has the DNA TGTGCCAGCAGTTTCGCTAGCGGGATCTCCTACGAGCAGTACTTC.

This clone was detected only once. The chain uses TRBV27 and TRBJ1-5; no clear D gene. CDR3 size: 15 residues. V gave up 10 bases and J gave up 0 bases, with 16 bases separating them. Germline CDR1 and CDR2: MNHEY and SMNVEV (reference sequence). The DNA for the CDR3 is TGTGCCACAACGCGGACGGGGTATAGCAATCAGCCCCAGCATTTT. Amino acid sequence: CATTRTGYSNQPQHF.

This sequence joins TRBV7-2 and TRBJ2-7; the D is unclear. The ends were cut back, 2 bases at V and 3 bases at J, with 5 bases in the middle. This CDR3 spans 12 amino acids. Germline lookup yields CDR1 SGHTA and CDR2 FQGNSA. This chain's CDR3 is CASSLNGYEQYF. CDR3 DNA: TGTGCCAGCAGCTTAAACGGCTACGAGCAGTACTTC.

The V call is TRBV7-2, the J call TRBJ1-1; D perhaps matches TRBD1 (5 bases). Trimming took 5 bases from V and 6 from J, leaving 16 bases between them. There are 14 residues in the CDR3. CDR1 and CDR2 from the germline V gene are SGHTA and FQGNSA. The CDR3 sequence is CASSQGGMSAEAFF. In DNA form, the CDR3 reads TGTGCCAGCAGCCAGGGAGGGATGTCCGCTGAAGCTTTCTTT. The full variable domain, with the rest looked up from reference TRBV7-2 and TRBJ1-1, is GAGVSQSPSNKVTEKGKDVELRCDPISGHTALYWYRQSLGQGLEFLIYFQGNSAPDKSGLPSDRFSAERTGGSVSTLTIQRTQQEDSAVYLCASSQGGMSAEAFFGQGTRLTVV.

The chain recombines TRBV11-2 with TRBJ2-7; D is uncertain. Trimming left V 5 bases short and J 4 bases short, with 15 bases between. The V gene's germline CDR1 is SGHAT and CDR2 FQNNGV. The CDR3 totals 14 residues. The CDR3: CASSPLSGGYEQYF. CDR3 sequence (DNA): TGTGCCAGCAGCCCGCTTTCTGGCGGATACGAGCAGTACTTC.

The CDR3 DNA reads TGTGCCAGCAGCTTAGGACTAGCGGGAAACTACGAGCAGTACTTC. Amino acids: CASSLGLAGNYEQYF. V and J are TRBV11-2 and TRBJ2-7; 11 nucleotides agree with TRBD2. After removal of 1 base from V and 3 bases from J, the junction contained 2 bases not matched to a gene. Per germline, CDR1 SGHAT and CDR2 FQNNGV. The CDR3 runs to 15 residues.

The chain combines TRBV29-1 with TRBJ2-1; 14 bases agree with TRBD2. Germline-derived CDR1 and CDR2 are SQVTM and ANQGSEA. The ends lost 3 bases at V and 4 bases at J; junction bases unmatched: 5. The CDR3 is 16 amino acids. The CDR3 here is CSVERGTSGRYNEQFF. In DNA, the CDR3 is TGCAGCGTTGAGAGGGGGACTAGCGGGAGATACAATGAGCAGTTCTTC.

The CDR3, as DNA: TGTGCCAGCAGCTTGGTAGGGACAACTTACTACGAGCAGTACTTC. Translating it yields CASSLVGTTYYEQYF. V usage is TRBV5-4 and J usage is TRBJ2-7, with TRBD1 as a possible D gene (6 bases). V was shortened by 0 bases and J by 3 bases, with 13 bases between the two germline ends. Germline V gene sequence: CDR1 SGHNT, CDR2 YYREEE (reference sequence). The CDR3 is 15 residues long.

The V and J genes are TRBV9 and TRBJ1-1; 8 nucleotides agree with TRBD1. V dropped 4 bases and J dropped 5; count of bases not matched to a gene: 7. The CDR3 is made up of 14 amino acids. Per germline, CDR1 SGDLS and CDR2 YYNGEE. The CDR3 region is CASSPPDRVTEAFF. The DNA of the CDR3 is TGTGCCAGCAGCCCACCGGACAGGGTGACTGAAGCTTTCTTT.

This chain connects TRBV5-8 to TRBJ1-6, with 10 nucleotides matching TRBD1. Germline assignment: CDR1 SGHTS and CDR2 YDEGEE. This CDR3 has 14 amino acids. V shed 4 bases and J 8 bases; nucleotides not matched to a gene: 3. The CDR3 sequence is CASSRQGADSPLHF. In DNA form, the CDR3 reads TGTGCCAGCAGCCGACAGGGGGCTGATTCACCCCTCCACTTT.